Sequencing of this TCR beta chain was carried out in a study of T-cell reconstitution after alpha-beta-depleted transplantation in children. It was with unique molecular identifiers that the TCRbeta library was prepared. TCRdb independently ran MiXCR on the PCR reads; one entry per CDR3 protein. In the table there are 150,000 to 250,000 distinct CDR3 sequences, more than 14% of which are singletons. This CDR3 region has 19 residues. With V trimmed by 0 bases and J by 9 bases, 20 bases remained unmatched. CDR1 and CDR2 (germline): SGHAT, FQNNGV. The TCR originated in a human donor who donated a stem cell graft to a child with acute lymphoblastic leukemia. The sample here was PBMCs from the stem cell graft donor, taken from the stem cell graft. The chain combines TRBV11-2 with TRBJ2-7, with 10 bases that match TRBD2. CDR3 DNA sequence: TGTGCCAGCAGCTTAGAAATCGTCCCTAGCGGGAGTGGACCCGAGGGGCAGTACTTC. It specifies CASSLEIVPSGSGPEGQYF. The full variable domain, its missing parts supplied by reference TRBV11-2 and TRBJ2-7, is EAGVAQSPRYKIIEKRQSVAFWCNPISGHATLYWYQQILGQGPKLLIQFQNNGVVDDSQLPKDRFSAERLKGVDSTLKIQPAKLEDSAVYLCASSLEIVPSGSGPEGQYFGPGTRLTVT.